What follows is one T cell receptor beta chain and its context. This specimen comes from a study of T cell changes during pregnancy in multiple sclerosis. Sequencing used immunoSEQ multiplex PCR; TCRdb keeps in-frame clones, though not all of them. The sample lists about 40,000 clones, roughly 94% seen once, with roughly 1.7% in the top ten. Trimming stripped 3 bases from V and 5 bases from J, with 8 bases between. Per germline, CDR1 MDHEN and CDR2 SYDVKM. The CDR3 length is 13 residues. The chain links TRBV28 to TRBJ1-5; no definite D call. The specimen was peripheral blood, collected in the third trimester of pregnancy. This sequence was found in a female donor with multiple sclerosis, enrolled in a pregnancy study. The CDR3: CASSFGTHQPQHF. CDR3 coding DNA: TGTGCCAGCAGTTTTGGCACCCATCAGCCCCAGCATTTT.